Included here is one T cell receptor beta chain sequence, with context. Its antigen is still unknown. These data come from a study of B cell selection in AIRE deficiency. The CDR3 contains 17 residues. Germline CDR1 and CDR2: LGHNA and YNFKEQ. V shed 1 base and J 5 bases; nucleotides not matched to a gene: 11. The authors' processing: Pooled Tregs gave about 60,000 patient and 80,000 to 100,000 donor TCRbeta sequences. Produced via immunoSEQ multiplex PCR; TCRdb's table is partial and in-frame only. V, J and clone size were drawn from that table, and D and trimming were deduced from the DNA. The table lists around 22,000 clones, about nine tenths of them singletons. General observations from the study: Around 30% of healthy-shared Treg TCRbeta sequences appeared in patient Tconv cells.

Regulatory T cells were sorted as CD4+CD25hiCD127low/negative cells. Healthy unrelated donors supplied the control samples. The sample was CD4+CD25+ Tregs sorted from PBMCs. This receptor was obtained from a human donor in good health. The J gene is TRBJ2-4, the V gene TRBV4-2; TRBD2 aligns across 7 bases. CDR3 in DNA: TGTGCCAGCAGCCAAGGAAGGAGCGGGAAAATAGAAAACATTCAGTACTTC. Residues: CASSQGRSGKIENIQYF.